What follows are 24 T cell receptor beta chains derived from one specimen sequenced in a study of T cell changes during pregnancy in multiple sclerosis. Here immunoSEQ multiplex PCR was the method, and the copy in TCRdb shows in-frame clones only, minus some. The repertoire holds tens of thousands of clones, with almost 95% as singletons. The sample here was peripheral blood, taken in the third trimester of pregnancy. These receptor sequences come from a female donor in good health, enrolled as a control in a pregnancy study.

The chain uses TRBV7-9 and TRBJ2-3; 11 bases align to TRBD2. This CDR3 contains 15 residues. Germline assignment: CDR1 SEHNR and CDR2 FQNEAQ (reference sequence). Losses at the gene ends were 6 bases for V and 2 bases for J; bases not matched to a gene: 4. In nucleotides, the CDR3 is TGTGCCAGCAGTCAACTAGCGGGGGTCACAGATACGCAGTATTTT. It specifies CASSQLAGVTDTQYF.

The CDR3 is CSVPSMSEQFF. DNA of the CDR3: TGCAGCGTTCCCTCGATGAGTGAGCAGTTCTTC. The V and J genes are TRBV29-1 and TRBJ2-1; D remains ambiguous. Per the germline V gene, CDR1 is SQVTM and CDR2 is ANQGSEA. The CDR3 spans 11 residues. V was clipped by 5 bases and J by 9 bases, with 11 bases between them.

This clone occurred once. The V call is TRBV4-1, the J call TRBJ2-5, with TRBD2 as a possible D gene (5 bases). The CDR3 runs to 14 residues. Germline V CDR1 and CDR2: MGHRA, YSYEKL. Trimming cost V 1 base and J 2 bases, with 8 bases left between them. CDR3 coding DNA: TGCGCCAGCAGCCAAGGGGAGATACAAGAGACCCAGTACTTC. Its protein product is CASSQGEIQETQYF.

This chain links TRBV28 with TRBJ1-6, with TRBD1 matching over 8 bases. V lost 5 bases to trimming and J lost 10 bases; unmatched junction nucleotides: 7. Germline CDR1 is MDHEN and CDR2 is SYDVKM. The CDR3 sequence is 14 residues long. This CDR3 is CASSTDRVGSPLHF. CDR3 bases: TGTGCCAGCAGTACGGACAGGGTCGGATCACCCCTCCACTTT.

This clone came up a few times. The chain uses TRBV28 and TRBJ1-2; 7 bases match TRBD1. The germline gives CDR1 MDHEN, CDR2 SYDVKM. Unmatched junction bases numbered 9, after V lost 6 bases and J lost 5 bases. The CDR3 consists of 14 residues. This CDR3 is CASSQGGEGYGYTF. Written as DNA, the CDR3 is TGTGCCAGCAGCCAAGGGGGCGAAGGTTATGGCTACACCTTC.

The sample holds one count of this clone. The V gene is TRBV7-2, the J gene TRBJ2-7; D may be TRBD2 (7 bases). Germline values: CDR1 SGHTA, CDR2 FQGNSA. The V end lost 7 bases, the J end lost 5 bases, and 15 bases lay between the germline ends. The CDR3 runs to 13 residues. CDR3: CASTPAGAHEQYF. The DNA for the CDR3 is TGTGCCAGCACCCCGGCGGGGGCCCACGAGCAGTACTTC.

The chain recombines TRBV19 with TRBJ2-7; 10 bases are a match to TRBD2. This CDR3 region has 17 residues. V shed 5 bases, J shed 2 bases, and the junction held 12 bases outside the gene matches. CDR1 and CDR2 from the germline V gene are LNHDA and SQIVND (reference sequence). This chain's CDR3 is CASSPRPGLASAYEQYF. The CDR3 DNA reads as TGTGCCAGTAGTCCACGACCGGGACTAGCGTCCGCCTACGAGCAGTACTTC.

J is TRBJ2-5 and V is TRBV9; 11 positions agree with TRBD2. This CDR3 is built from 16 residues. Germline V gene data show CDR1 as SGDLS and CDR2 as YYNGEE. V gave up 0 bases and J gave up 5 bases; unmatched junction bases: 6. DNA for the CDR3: TGTGCCAGCAGCGTAGGAGGGTCTAGCGGGGGGGAGACCCAGTACTTC. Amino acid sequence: CASSVGGSSGGETQYF.

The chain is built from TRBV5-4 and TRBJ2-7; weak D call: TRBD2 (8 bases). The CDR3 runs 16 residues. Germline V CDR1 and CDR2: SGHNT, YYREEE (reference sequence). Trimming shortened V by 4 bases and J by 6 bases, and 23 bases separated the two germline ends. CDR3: CASSGGGSGGALEQYF. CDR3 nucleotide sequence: TGTGCCAGCAGCGGAGGGGGCTCCGGGGGGGCCCTCGAGCAGTACTTC.

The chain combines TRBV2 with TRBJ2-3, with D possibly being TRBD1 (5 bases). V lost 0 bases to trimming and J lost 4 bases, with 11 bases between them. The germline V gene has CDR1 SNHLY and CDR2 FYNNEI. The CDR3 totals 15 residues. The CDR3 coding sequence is TGTGCCAGCAGTGAAGCAAGAGACAGCTCAGATACGCAGTATTTT. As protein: CASSEARDSSDTQYF.

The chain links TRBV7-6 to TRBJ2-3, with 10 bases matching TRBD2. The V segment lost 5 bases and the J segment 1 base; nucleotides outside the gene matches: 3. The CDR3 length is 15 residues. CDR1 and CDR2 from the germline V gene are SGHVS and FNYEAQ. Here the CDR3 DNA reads TGTGCCAGCAGCACCGGACTAGCGGGCACAGATACGCAGTATTTT. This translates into CASSTGLAGTDTQYF.

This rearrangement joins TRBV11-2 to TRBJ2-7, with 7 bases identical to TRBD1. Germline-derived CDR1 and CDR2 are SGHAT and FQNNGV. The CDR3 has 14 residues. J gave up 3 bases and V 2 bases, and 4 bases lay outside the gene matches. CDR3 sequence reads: CASSLSDRDYEQYF. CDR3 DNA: TGTGCCAGCAGCTTAAGTGACAGGGACTACGAGCAGTACTTC.

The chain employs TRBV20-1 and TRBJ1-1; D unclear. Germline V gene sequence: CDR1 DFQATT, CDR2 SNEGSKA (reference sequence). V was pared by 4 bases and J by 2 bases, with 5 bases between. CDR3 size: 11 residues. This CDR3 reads CSANSNTEAFF. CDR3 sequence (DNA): TGCAGTGCTAACAGCAACACTGAAGCTTTCTTT.

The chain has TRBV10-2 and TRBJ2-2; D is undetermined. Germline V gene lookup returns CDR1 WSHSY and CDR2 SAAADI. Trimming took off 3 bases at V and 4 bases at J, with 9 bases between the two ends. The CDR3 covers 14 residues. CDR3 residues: CASSEEQLTGELFF. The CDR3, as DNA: TGCGCCAGCAGTGAAGAACAGCTCACCGGGGAGCTGTTTTTT.

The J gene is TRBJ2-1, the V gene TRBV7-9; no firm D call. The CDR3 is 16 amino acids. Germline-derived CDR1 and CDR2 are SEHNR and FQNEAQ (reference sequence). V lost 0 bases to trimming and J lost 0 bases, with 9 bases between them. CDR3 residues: CASSLAPFSSYNEQFF. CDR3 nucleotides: TGTGCCAGCAGCTTAGCCCCATTCAGCTCCTACAATGAGCAGTTCTTC.

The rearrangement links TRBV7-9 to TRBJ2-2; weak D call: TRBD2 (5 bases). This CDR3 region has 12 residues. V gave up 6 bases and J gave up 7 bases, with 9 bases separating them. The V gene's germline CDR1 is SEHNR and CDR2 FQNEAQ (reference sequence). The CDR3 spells CASRVGGGELFF. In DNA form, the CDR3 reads TGTGCCAGCAGGGTCGGAGGCGGGGAGCTGTTTTTT.

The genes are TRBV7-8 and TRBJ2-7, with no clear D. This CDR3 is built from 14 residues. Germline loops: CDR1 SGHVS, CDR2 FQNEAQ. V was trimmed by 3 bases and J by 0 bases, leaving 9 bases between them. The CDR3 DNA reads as TGTGCCAGCAGCTTCCTCCCCAGCTCCTACGAGCAGTACTTC. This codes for CASSFLPSSYEQYF.

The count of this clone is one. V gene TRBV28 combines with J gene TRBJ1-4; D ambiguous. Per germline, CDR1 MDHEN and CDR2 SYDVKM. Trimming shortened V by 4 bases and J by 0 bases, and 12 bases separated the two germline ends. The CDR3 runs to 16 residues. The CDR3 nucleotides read TGTGCCAGCAGTTCCCCAACCGGAGCAACTAATGAAAAACTGTTTTTT. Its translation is CASSSPTGATNEKLFF.

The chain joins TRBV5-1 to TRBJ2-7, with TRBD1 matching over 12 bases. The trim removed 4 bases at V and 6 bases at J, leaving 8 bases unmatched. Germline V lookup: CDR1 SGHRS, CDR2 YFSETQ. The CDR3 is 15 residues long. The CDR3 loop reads CASSTPGTGGPEQYF. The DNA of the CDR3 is TGCGCCAGCAGCACCCCCGGGACAGGGGGCCCCGAGCAGTACTTC.

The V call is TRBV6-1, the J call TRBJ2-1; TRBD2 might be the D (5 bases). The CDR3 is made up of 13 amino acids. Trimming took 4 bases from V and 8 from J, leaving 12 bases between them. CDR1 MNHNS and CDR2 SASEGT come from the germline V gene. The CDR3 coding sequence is TGTGCCAGCAGTGTAACTAGGATAGATGAGCAGTTCTTC. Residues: CASSVTRIDEQFF.

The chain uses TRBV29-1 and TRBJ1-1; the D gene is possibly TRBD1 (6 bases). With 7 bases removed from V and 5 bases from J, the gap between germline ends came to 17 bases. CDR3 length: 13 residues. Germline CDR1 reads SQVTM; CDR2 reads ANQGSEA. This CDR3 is CSALNRVQTEAFF. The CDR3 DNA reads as TGCAGCGCCTTAAACAGGGTCCAGACTGAAGCTTTCTTT. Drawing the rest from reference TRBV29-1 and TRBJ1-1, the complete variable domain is SAVISQKPSRDICQRGTSLTIQCQVDSQVTMMFWYRQQPGQSLTLIATANQGSEATYESGFVIDKFPISRPNLTFSTLTVSNMSPEDSSIYLCSALNRVQTEAFFGQGTRLTVV.

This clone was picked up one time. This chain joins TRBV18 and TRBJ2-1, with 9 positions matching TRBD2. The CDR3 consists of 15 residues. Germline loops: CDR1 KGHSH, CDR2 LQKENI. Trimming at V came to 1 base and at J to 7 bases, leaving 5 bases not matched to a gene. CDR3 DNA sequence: TGTGCCAGCTCACCACAGGGACTAGCTAAAAATGAGCAGTTCTTC. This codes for CASSPQGLAKNEQFF.

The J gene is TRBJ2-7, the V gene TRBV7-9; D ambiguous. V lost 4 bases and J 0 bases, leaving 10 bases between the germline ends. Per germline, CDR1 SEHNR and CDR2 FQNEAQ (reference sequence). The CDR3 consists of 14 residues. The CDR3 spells CASSSRVSSYEQYF. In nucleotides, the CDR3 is TGTGCCAGCAGCTCCCGGGTATCCTCCTACGAGCAGTACTTC.

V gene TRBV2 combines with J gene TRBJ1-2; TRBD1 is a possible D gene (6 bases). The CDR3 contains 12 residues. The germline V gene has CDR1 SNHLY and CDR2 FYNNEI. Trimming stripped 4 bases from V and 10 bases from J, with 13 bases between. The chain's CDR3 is CASSAQGGDYTF. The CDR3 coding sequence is TGTGCCAGCAGTGCACAGGGCGGCGACTACACCTTC.